The clone carrying this T cell receptor beta chain was recorded at least ten times. The beta constant-region primer was an equimolar mix of two oligonucleotides covering TRBC1 and TRBC2. MiXCR, run by TCRdb on the UMI-ligation and nested PCR reads, gives a single entry per CDR3 protein. The sample records some 21,000 distinct CDR3 sequences, 9.5% to 12% being singletons. The data originate from a study of naive and memory T cell subsets. Material for sequencing was central memory CD8+ T cells from blood. This clonotype was obtained from a human donor in good health.

CDR3 amino acids: CSASPTGAGNTIYF. CDR3 nucleotides: TGCAGTGCTTCCCCTACAGGGGCTGGAAACACCATATATTTT. V and J are TRBV20-1 and TRBJ1-3; 7 bases are shared with TRBD1. Losses at the gene ends were 5 bases for V and 2 bases for J; bases not matched to a gene: 6. The CDR3 loop spans 14 amino acids. Germline lookup yields CDR1 DFQATT and CDR2 SNEGSKA (reference sequence).